This TCR beta chain derives from a study of regulatory T cells in long-lasting Graves disease. In the study overall: Less than 3 months of antithyroid drugs had been taken by newly diagnosed Graves' patients.

This CDR3 has 12 amino acids. The V end lost 6 bases, the J end lost 6 bases, and 12 bases lay between the germline ends. Germline V CDR1 and CDR2: KGHSH, LQKENI. This clonotype has a count of ten or more. Time point: newly diagnosed GD, antithyroid drugs for less than 3 months. There was RNA extracted from PBMCs, and the TCR library was made from it. TCR beta libraries were built with iRepertoire HTBI primers and Arm-PCR of CDR3 regions. Under the authors' procedure: Segment identification across samples yielded 55 to 65 TRBV and 14 TRBJ segments. TCRdb processed the multiplex PCR reads anew with MiXCR; each CDR3 protein has one entry. These V and J calls derive from TCRdb rather than the authors' analysis. This sample has around 230,000 distinct CDR3 sequences, with around 16% found just once.

Sequencing used peripheral blood mononuclear cells (PBMCs), obtained at new diagnosis, from a patient treated with antithyroid drugs. The sequence came from a female donor with Graves disease. The chain carries TRBV18 and TRBJ2-7; D ambiguous. CDR3 sequence (DNA): TGTGCCAGCTCCCCCCCCACCTCCGAGCAGTACTTC. It yields the protein CASSPPTSEQYF.